One and the same sample provided the 28 T cell receptor beta chains below, sequenced in a study of CD4 T cells in relation to SARS-CoV-2 and coronaviruses (dated by TCRdb to the early 2020s). The receptor library was made with the immunoSEQ multiplex PCR assay. The table comes from immuneACCESS by way of TCRdb, which keeps in-frame sequences with V and J called. Part of the clones is missing from these tables; in studies checked, under half for an unresolved V gene and the rest for unknown reasons. This sample is represented by about 54,000 clones; around 92% of them were singletons. About 0.4% of the sample belongs to the ten largest clones. Sample: naive CD4+ T cells from PBMCs. In the paper's terms, the cell subset or site label means: naive CD4+ T cells isolated by negative enrichment. All receptors come from an adult with COVID-19.

The chain is built from TRBV19 and TRBJ2-5, with 12 positions matching TRBD2. Germline CDR1 and CDR2: LNHDA and SQIVND (reference sequence). This CDR3 comprises 18 residues. V lost 3 bases and J lost 1; bases outside the gene matches: 9. The CDR3 spells CASSIRLAGGTGQETQYF. The CDR3 nucleotides are TGTGCCAGTAGTATTAGGCTAGCGGGAGGGACAGGCCAAGAGACCCAGTACTTC. The full variable domain, with the rest looked up from reference TRBV19 and TRBJ2-5, is DGGITQSPKYLFRKEGQNVTLSCEQNLNHDAMYWYRQDPGQGLRLIYYSQIVNDFQKGDIAEGYSVSREKKESFPLTVTSAQKNPTAFYLCASSIRLAGGTGQETQYFGPGTRLLVL.

V and J are TRBV10-3 and TRBJ1-1, with D uncertain. The CDR3 has 12 residues. The germline V gene encodes CDR1 ENHRY and CDR2 SYGVKD. Trimming took off 6 bases at V and 5 bases at J, with 10 bases between the two ends. The CDR3 region has the DNA TGTGCCATCAGGCGGGAGGGAACTGAAGCTTTCTTT. Translating gives CAIRREGTEAFF.

This clone showed up just once. The rearrangement links TRBV18 to TRBJ1-5, with unresolved D. The CDR3 consists of 12 residues. Looked up from germline, CDR1 is KGHSH and CDR2 is LQKENI. Deletions cut 6 bases from V and 5 bases from J, with 8 bases between. In DNA form, the CDR3 reads TGTGCCAGCTCTCCTTCAGATCAGCCCCAGCATTTT. It specifies CASSPSDQPQHF.

This clone appeared once. J is TRBJ2-1 and V is TRBV7-2; 10 nucleotides agree with TRBD1. Per the germline V gene, CDR1 is SGHTA and CDR2 is FQGNSA. V trimming: 1 base; J trimming: 9 bases; junction bases outside the gene matches: 6. The CDR3 is 15 amino acids. The CDR3 nucleotides are TGTGCCAGCAGCTTAGTTGGGACAGGGGATACTGAGCAGTTCTTC. Translated, it gives CASSLVGTGDTEQFF.

This chain links TRBV9 with TRBJ2-1; D ambiguous. Trimming took 7 bases from V and 4 from J, leaving 18 bases between them. CDR1 and CDR2 from the germline V gene are SGDLS and YYNGEE. The CDR3 length is 15 residues. The CDR3 spells CASAIGGVTYNEQFF. CDR3 in DNA: TGTGCCAGCGCAATTGGTGGAGTAACGTACAATGAGCAGTTCTTC.

This sequence joins TRBV27 and TRBJ2-7; the D is unclear. The CDR3 runs 14 residues. CDR1 MNHEY and CDR2 SMNVEV come from the germline V gene (reference sequence). Trimming took 3 bases from V and 6 from J, leaving 15 bases between them. The CDR3 DNA is TGTGCCAGCAGTTTCGCAGCGTCCGCGTTCGAGCAGTACTTC. It yields the protein CASSFAASAFEQYF.

V usage is TRBV5-1 and J usage is TRBJ1-1; D gene ambiguous. From germline, CDR1 is SGHRS and CDR2 YFSETQ. Trimming removed 1 base from V and 1 base from J, with 5 bases in between. CDR3 size: 13 residues. CDR3 bases: TGCGCCAGCAGCTTGCTTGGGAACACTGAAGCTTTCTTT. It codes for CASSLLGNTEAFF.

V and J are TRBV27 and TRBJ2-7, with 7 bases that match TRBD2. This CDR3 is built from 15 residues. Germline CDR1 is MNHEY and CDR2 is SMNVEV (reference sequence). V shed 2 bases and J 2 bases; nucleotides not matched to a gene: 6. Here the CDR3 reads CASSLTLAATYEQYF. The DNA for the CDR3 is TGTGCCAGCAGTTTAACCCTAGCGGCAACCTACGAGCAGTACTTC.

This CDR3 is CATSPRDRVGSYNEQFF. The DNA for the CDR3 is TGTGCCACCAGTCCCCGGGACAGGGTGGGGTCCTACAATGAGCAGTTCTTC. This chain links TRBV15 with TRBJ2-1, with TRBD1 matching over 9 bases. The CDR3 has 17 residues. Trimming cost V 6 bases and J 1 base; bases outside gene matches: 10. Looked up from germline, CDR1 is LNHNV and CDR2 is YYDKDF (reference sequence).

The J gene is TRBJ2-1, the V gene TRBV5-6; TRBD2 matches 15 bases. The CDR3 totals 18 residues. The germline CDR1 and CDR2 sequences are SGHDT and YYEEEE. J lost 8 bases, V lost 3 bases, and 12 bases had no gene match. In DNA, the CDR3 is TGTGCCAGCAGCTCCCGGACTAGCGGGAGGGCCTTGCTGCATGAGCAGTTCTTC. Its protein product is CASSSRTSGRALLHEQFF.

The V gene is TRBV28, the J gene TRBJ2-3; 9 bases fit TRBD1. The CDR3 covers 17 residues. Germline V gene data show CDR1 as MDHEN and CDR2 as SYDVKM. V shed 5 bases, J shed 1 base, and the junction held 10 bases outside the gene matches. This CDR3 reads CASSPHRGQGGTDTQYF. The CDR3 DNA follows: TGTGCCAGCAGTCCCCACAGGGGGCAGGGAGGCACAGATACGCAGTATTTT.

V gene TRBV30 combines with J gene TRBJ1-1; D call uncertain. Deletions cut 0 bases from V and 1 base from J, with 9 bases between. The CDR3 is 14 residues long. Looked up from germline, CDR1 is GTSNPN and CDR2 is SVGIG (reference sequence). The CDR3 sequence: CAWSVEPGNTEAFF. CDR3 coding DNA: TGTGCCTGGAGTGTAGAACCAGGGAACACTGAAGCTTTCTTT.

The gene calls are TRBV5-1 and TRBJ2-5; D ambiguous. Germline loops: CDR1 SGHRS, CDR2 YFSETQ. CDR3 size: 13 residues. Trimming cost V 0 bases and J 7 bases, with 10 bases left between them. DNA of the CDR3: TGCGCCAGCAGCTTGGTTCCCCCGGGGACCCAGTACTTC. Its translation: CASSLVPPGTQYF.

The chain recombines TRBV4-1 with TRBJ2-7; TRBD1 aligns across 7 bases. The trim removed 4 bases at V and 0 bases at J, leaving 21 bases unmatched. The CDR3 contains 20 residues. The germline V gene encodes CDR1 MGHRA and CDR2 YSYEKL. CDR3 sequence (DNA): TGCGCCAGCAGCCCGCGAGTCCCGACTAACAGGGGACGGAGCTCCTACGAGCAGTACTTC. Translating gives CASSPRVPTNRGRSSYEQYF.

In DNA form, the CDR3 reads TGTGCCAGCAGCTTACCGGGACTAGCGTACGAGCAGTACTTC. It translates to CASSLPGLAYEQYF. V gene TRBV7-9 combines with J gene TRBJ2-7; 10 positions match TRBD2. Germline loops: CDR1 SEHNR, CDR2 FQNEAQ (reference sequence). With V trimmed by 2 bases and J by 4 bases, 2 bases remained unmatched. The CDR3 is 14 amino acids.

The chain couples TRBV10-3 to TRBJ1-5, with 7 bases matching TRBD1. Trimming took 3 bases from V and 6 from J; bases not matched to a gene: 5. This CDR3 region has 14 residues. Germline V gene lookup returns CDR1 ENHRY and CDR2 SYGVKD. This CDR3 reads CAISESGGSQPQHF. In DNA, the CDR3 is TGTGCCATCAGTGAATCAGGGGGATCTCAGCCCCAGCATTTT.

V and J are TRBV4-2 and TRBJ2-1, with a weak D call TRBD2 (5 bases). V dropped 4 bases and J dropped 1 base, with 14 bases sitting between them. This CDR3 comprises 16 residues. Germline CDR1 reads LGHNA; CDR2 reads YNFKEQ. For the CDR3, the DNA is TGTGCCAGCAGCCTCACCCTCGGGGTTTCCTACAATGAGCAGTTCTTC. This gives the protein CASSLTLGVSYNEQFF.

V is TRBV6-1 and J is TRBJ2-3; 10 bases map to TRBD2. Trimming removed 1 base from V and 0 bases from J; junction bases left unmatched: 7. CDR1 is MNHNS and CDR2 is SASEGT in the germline V gene. CDR3 size: 18 residues. Written as DNA, the CDR3 is TGTGCCAGCAGTGAAGAAATAGCGGGAGGTGCTAGCACAGATACGCAGTATTTT. Its protein is CASSEEIAGGASTDTQYF.

This sequence joins TRBV9 and TRBJ2-5; D possibly corresponds to TRBD2 (6 bases). The CDR3 runs to 14 residues. Germline assignment: CDR1 SGDLS and CDR2 YYNGEE. V was cut by 0 bases and J by 10 bases, with 16 bases left in between. The CDR3 sequence: CASSVDAVRTIQYF. The CDR3 DNA sequence: TGTGCCAGCAGCGTAGACGCCGTCAGGACTATCCAGTACTTC.

The gene calls are TRBV5-1 and TRBJ1-1; D gene uncertain. This CDR3 is 17 amino acids long. CDR1 SGHRS and CDR2 YFSETQ come from the germline V gene. The V end lost 0 bases, the J end lost 0 bases, and 15 bases lay between the germline ends. The CDR3 reads CASSLDLAGAMNTEAFF. As DNA, the CDR3 is TGCGCCAGCAGCTTGGATTTGGCAGGAGCCATGAACACTGAAGCTTTCTTT.

CDR3 amino acids: CASSTTGGITGELFF. The DNA for the CDR3 is TGTGCCAGCAGCACCACAGGGGGTATCACCGGGGAGCTGTTTTTT. This chain links TRBV5-5 with TRBJ2-2; 8 bases align to TRBD1. This CDR3 region has 15 residues. After removal of 4 bases from V and 4 bases from J, the junction contained 6 bases not matched to a gene. Germline assignment: CDR1 SGHKS and CDR2 YYEKEE (reference sequence).

V and J are TRBV19 and TRBJ2-3; D gene unclear. CDR3 length: 14 amino acids. CDR1 is LNHDA, CDR2 SQIVND, per germline (reference sequence). The germline V and J ends were trimmed by 5 bases and 4 bases, with 13 bases remaining between them. DNA of the CDR3: TGTGCCAGTAGTCGTGGGTCGTCGGCAGATACGCAGTATTTT. This translates into CASSRGSSADTQYF.

The J gene is TRBJ1-2, the V gene TRBV2; the D is unclear. This CDR3 is 13 amino acids long. Trimming took off 2 bases at V and 3 bases at J, with 7 bases between the two ends. CDR1 is SNHLY and CDR2 is FYNNEI in the germline V gene. The CDR3 DNA follows: TGTGCCAGCAGTGAACGAAACCACTATGGCTACACCTTC. Amino acids: CASSERNHYGYTF.

The chain employs TRBV6-5 and TRBJ2-3; no clear D gene. The CDR3 extends over 12 amino acids. V was clipped by 6 bases and J by 0 bases, with 4 bases between them. In germline, CDR1 is MNHEY, CDR2 SVGAGI. CDR3 in amino acids: CASRDSTDTQYF. The CDR3, as DNA: TGTGCCAGCAGAGATAGCACAGATACGCAGTATTTT.

The CDR3 region is CASSLGEVNTEAFF. The CDR3, as DNA: TGTGCCAGCAGCTTAGGGGAGGTGAACACTGAAGCTTTCTTT. The rearrangement joins TRBV7-9 to TRBJ1-1; D is unclear. In germline, CDR1 is SEHNR, CDR2 FQNEAQ (reference sequence). Trimming stripped 1 base from V and 0 bases from J, with 6 bases between. This CDR3 comprises 14 residues.

The rearrangement uses TRBV6-5 and TRBJ2-7, with D tentatively TRBD1 (5 bases). Deletions cut 6 bases from V and 2 bases from J, with 17 bases between. Germline values: CDR1 MNHEY, CDR2 SVGAGI. This CDR3 spans 15 amino acids. The CDR3 here is CASSPWVAGTYEQYF. CDR3 sequence (DNA): TGTGCCAGCAGCCCGTGGGTGGCAGGGACCTACGAGCAGTACTTC.

The chain employs TRBV28 and TRBJ1-3; the match to TRBD1 covers 11 bases. CDR1 is MDHEN and CDR2 is SYDVKM in the germline V gene. Unmatched junction bases numbered 6, after V lost 6 bases and J lost 2 bases. CDR3 size: 16 residues. The CDR3 bases are TGTGCCAGCAGCCCCGGGACAGGGGGTGCTGGAAACACCATATATTTT. This codes for CASSPGTGGAGNTIYF. The entire variable domain, with the rest obtained from reference TRBV28 and TRBJ1-3, is as follows: DVKVTQSSRYLVKRTGEKVFLECVQDMDHENMFWYRQDPGLGLRLIYFSYDVKMKEKGDIPEGYSVSREKKERFSLILESASTNQTSMYLCASSPGTGGAGNTIYFGEGSWLTVV.

The V and J genes are TRBV7-9 and TRBJ2-6, with D possibly matching TRBD1 (7 bases). Trimming cost V 5 bases and J 3 bases, with 17 bases left between them. This CDR3 is 17 amino acids long. CDR1 SEHNR and CDR2 FQNEAQ come from the germline V gene (reference sequence). The CDR3 loop reads CASSPSRGRDGANVLTF. CDR3 bases: TGTGCCAGCAGCCCCTCGAGGGGGCGGGATGGGGCCAACGTCCTGACTTTC.